The table lists the clone carrying this T cell receptor beta chain with a few counts. Its antigen is not identified. Full-length variable regions came from constant-region reverse primers plus semi-nested Nested Universal Primer A PCR. Each CDR3 protein gets one entry after TCRdb re-called the 5' RACE reads with MiXCR. The sample includes some 44,000 distinct CDR3 sequences, 25% to 35% of them seen just once. This CDR3 spans 12 amino acids. Looked up from germline, CDR1 is SQVTM and CDR2 is ANQGSEA. The J segment lost 5 bases and the V segment lost 4 bases, leaving 2 bases of the junction unmatched. Study-wide points: The TCR gene usage of tumor memory CD4+ T cells clustered together with blood and lymph node memory CD4+ cells and with lymph node naive CD4+ cells. Tumor Treg TCRs overlapped most with tumor naive CD4+ cells.

The chain links TRBV29-1 to TRBJ1-1; 9 nucleotides agree with TRBD1. Input material: tumor-infiltrating memory CD4+ T cells sorted from the breast tumor. The sample's subset: memory CD4+ T cells, CD4+CD45RO+CD25-. This sequence was found in a female donor with breast cancer. CDR3 DNA sequence: TGCAGCGTTGGACAGGGGGTGACTGAAGCTTTCTTT. Translated, it gives CSVGQGVTEAFF. The full variable domain, rest sourced from reference TRBV29-1 and TRBJ1-1, is SAVISQKPSRDICQRGTSLTIQCQVDSQVTMMFWYRQQPGQSLTLIATANQGSEATYESGFVIDKFPISRPNLTFSTLTVSNMSPEDSSIYLCSVGQGVTEAFFGQGTRLTVV.